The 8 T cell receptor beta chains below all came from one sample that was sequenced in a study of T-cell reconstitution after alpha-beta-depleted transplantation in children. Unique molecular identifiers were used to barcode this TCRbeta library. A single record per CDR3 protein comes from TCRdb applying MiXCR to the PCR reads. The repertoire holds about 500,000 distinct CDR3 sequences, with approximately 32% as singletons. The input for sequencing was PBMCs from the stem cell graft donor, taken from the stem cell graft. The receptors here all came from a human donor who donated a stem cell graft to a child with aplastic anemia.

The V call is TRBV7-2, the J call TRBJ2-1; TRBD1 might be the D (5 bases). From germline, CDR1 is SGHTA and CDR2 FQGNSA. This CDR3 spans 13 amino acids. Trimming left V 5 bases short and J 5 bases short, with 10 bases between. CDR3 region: CASSLGRDNEQFF. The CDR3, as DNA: TGTGCCAGCAGCCTGGGCAGGGACAATGAGCAGTTCTTC. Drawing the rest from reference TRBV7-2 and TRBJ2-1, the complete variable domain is GAGVSQSPSNKVTEKGKDVELRCDPISGHTALYWYRQSLGQGLEFLIYFQGNSAPDKSGLPSDRFSAERTGGSVSTLTIQRTQQEDSAVYLCASSLGRDNEQFFGPGTRLTVL.

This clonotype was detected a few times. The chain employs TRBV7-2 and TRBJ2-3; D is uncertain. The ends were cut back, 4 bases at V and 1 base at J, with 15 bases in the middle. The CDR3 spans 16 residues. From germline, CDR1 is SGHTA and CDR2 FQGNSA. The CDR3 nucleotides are TGTGCCAGCAGCTGGTCACGGCGCGGTGGCACAGATACGCAGTATTTT. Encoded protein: CASSWSRRGGTDTQYF. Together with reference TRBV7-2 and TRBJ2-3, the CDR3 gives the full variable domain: GAGVSQSPSNKVTEKGKDVELRCDPISGHTALYWYRQSLGQGLEFLIYFQGNSAPDKSGLPSDRFSAERTGGSVSTLTIQRTQQEDSAVYLCASSWSRRGGTDTQYFGPGTRLTVL.

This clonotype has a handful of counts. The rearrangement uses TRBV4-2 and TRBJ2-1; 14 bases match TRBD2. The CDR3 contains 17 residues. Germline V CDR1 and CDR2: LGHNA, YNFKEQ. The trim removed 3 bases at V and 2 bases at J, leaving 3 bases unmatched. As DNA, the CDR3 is TGTGCCAGCAGCCAGGGACTAGCGGGAGTAACCTACAATGAGCAGTTCTTC. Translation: CASSQGLAGVTYNEQFF.

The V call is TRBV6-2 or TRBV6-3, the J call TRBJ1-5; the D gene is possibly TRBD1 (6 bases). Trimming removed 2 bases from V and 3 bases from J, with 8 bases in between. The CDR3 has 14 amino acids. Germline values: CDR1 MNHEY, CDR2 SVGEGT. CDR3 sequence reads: CASSYGGDNQPQHF. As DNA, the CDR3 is TGTGCCAGCAGTTACGGGGGCGACAATCAGCCCCAGCATTTT.

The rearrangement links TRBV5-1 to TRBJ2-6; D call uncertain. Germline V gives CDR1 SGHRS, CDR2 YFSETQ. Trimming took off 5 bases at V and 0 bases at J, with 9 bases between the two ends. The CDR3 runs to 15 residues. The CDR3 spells CASRASTSGANVLTF. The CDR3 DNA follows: TGCGCCAGCAGAGCAAGCACCTCTGGGGCCAACGTCCTGACTTTC.

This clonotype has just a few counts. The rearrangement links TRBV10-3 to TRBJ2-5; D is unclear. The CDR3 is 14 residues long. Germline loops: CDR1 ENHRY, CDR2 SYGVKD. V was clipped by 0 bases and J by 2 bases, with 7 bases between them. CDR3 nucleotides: TGTGCCATCAGTGAGTCGAACAAACAAGAGACCCAGTACTTC. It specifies CAISESNKQETQYF.

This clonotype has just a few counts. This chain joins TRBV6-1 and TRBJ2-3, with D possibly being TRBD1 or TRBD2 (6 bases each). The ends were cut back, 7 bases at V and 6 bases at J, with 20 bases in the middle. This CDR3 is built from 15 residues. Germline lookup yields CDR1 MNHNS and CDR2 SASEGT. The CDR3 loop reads CASTSQGGTMDTQYF. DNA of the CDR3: TGTGCCAGCACCTCTCAAGGGGGGACGATGGATACGCAGTATTTT.

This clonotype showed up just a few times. The CDR3 DNA reads as TGTGCCAGCAGCTCACGACTAGGCACAGATACGCAGTATTTT. Translating it yields CASSSRLGTDTQYF. The chain uses TRBV4-2 and TRBJ2-3; a weak D match, TRBD2 (6 bases). Trimming stripped 5 bases from V and 1 base from J, with 10 bases between. This CDR3 has 14 residues. Per the germline V gene, CDR1 is LGHNA and CDR2 is YNFKEQ.